This TCR beta chain comes out of a study of T-cell memory formation after mild COVID-19. The overall study: Most TCR clusters belonged to a single donor. Broader study findings: CD4+ contracting clones were mainly CM and EM; CD8+ ones, EMRA.

Germline V CDR1 and CDR2: SEHNR, FQNEAQ (reference sequence). CDR3 size: 14 residues. V gave up 3 bases and J gave up 6 bases; unmatched junction bases: 2. In its sample, this clonotype was seen a few times. The target antigen is unknown. With constant-segment primers, 5'RACE yielded cDNA libraries of TCR alpha and TCR beta that carried sample barcodes and UMIs. MiXCR was run by TCRdb on the 5' RACE reads, yielding one entry per CDR3 protein. This sample yields under 400,000 distinct CDR3 sequences, of which around 30% are seen a single time; about 13% belongs to the top ten. Material: PBMCs or a T cell subset sorted from them (not recorded which). The chain has TRBV7-9 and TRBJ2-2; 9 bases match TRBD1. This clonotype originated in an adult woman who had mild COVID-19 (a few samples of this study predate the infection). Cell type and time point are not known. In DNA form, the CDR3 reads TGTGCCAGCAGCTTGGGACAGGGTTCCGGGGAGCTGTTTTTT. This encodes CASSLGQGSGELFF.